This T cell receptor (beta chain) was recorded in a study of T cell responses to AZD1222 COVID-19 vaccine. Overall study: It was second doses at about 4 or about 12 weeks that were pooled. General study results and limits: Baseline testing showed seropositivity in only a handful of AZD1222 recipients. Close to half of spike-specific TCRs reportedly recognize unmutated variant regions.

Comments on this clone: Its antigen is not known.

Assay: immunoSEQ multiplex PCR; the TCRdb copy retains only in-frame clones and omits some. The data hold about 100,000 clones, with 85% to 90% observed a single time. This CDR3 spans 15 amino acids. Germline values: CDR1 MNHEY, CDR2 SVGAGI. The V and J ends lost 0 bases and 4 bases respectively, with 10 bases between them. The gene calls are TRBV6-5 and TRBJ1-5, with D uncertain. This sequence originates from an adult in good health. The sequences come from peripheral blood, collected on day 0 of AZD1222 vaccination. The CDR3 loop is CASSYSRQSNQPQHF. The DNA of the CDR3 is TGTGCCAGCAGTTACTCGAGGCAGTCGAATCAGCCCCAGCATTTT.